These 14 T cell receptor beta chains were sequenced from one sample in a study of T cells after yellow fever vaccination. TCRdb reanalysed the 5' RACE reads using MiXCR and keeps one entry per CDR3 protein. This table holds some 340,000 distinct CDR3 sequences, 4.1% found once. The sample consisted of PBMCs, taken 5 days after the yellow fever booster vaccination. The receptors were sampled from a man younger than 30 who received the YFV17D yellow fever vaccine.

This clonotype was observed a handful of times. The rearrangement uses TRBV2 and TRBJ1-5; 7 positions agree with TRBD1. The J segment lost 1 base and the V segment lost 7 bases, leaving 7 bases of the junction unmatched. CDR3 size: 15 residues. CDR1 and CDR2 (germline): SNHLY, FYNNEI. The CDR3 loop reads CASNPDRASNQPQHF. DNA for the CDR3: TGTGCCAGCAACCCCGACAGGGCCAGCAATCAGCCCCAGCATTTT. Looking up the rest from reference TRBV2 and TRBJ1-5 gives the full variable domain: EPEVTQTPSHQVTQMGQEVILRCVPISNHLYFYWYRQILGQKVEFLVSFYNNEISEKSEIFDDQFSVERPDGSNFTLKIRSTKLEDSAMYFCASNPDRASNQPQHFGDGTRLSIL.

The rearrangement links TRBV5-1 to TRBJ2-5; D is possibly TRBD1 (6 bases). Germline values: CDR1 SGHRS, CDR2 YFSETQ. The CDR3 is made up of 13 amino acids. V lost 0 bases and J lost 5, with 8 bases in between. The CDR3 loop reads CASSLDTGETQYF. CDR3 sequence (DNA): TGCGCCAGCAGCTTGGATACAGGGGAGACCCAGTACTTC.

In this sample, this clonotype turned up a few times. The chain links TRBV7-9 to TRBJ2-1; TRBD2 matches at 7 bases. The V segment lost 2 bases and the J segment 10 bases; nucleotides outside the gene matches: 8. Per germline, CDR1 SEHNR and CDR2 FQNEAQ (reference sequence). CDR3 size: 14 residues. DNA for the CDR3: TGTGCCAGCAGCTTAATCCCGGGGACTAACGAGCAGTTCTTC. Its protein is CASSLIPGTNEQFF.

This clonotype was observed a few times. The chain is built from TRBV5-1 and TRBJ1-2; D unclear. The CDR3 has 13 amino acids. Germline V gene data show CDR1 as SGHRS and CDR2 as YFSETQ. Trimming pared 4 bases from V and 4 bases from J, leaving 11 bases between. As DNA, the CDR3 is TGCGCCAGCAGCCAGGTTGGCGGCTATGGCTACACCTTC. The encoded protein is CASSQVGGYGYTF.

The DNA of the CDR3 is TGTGCCAGCAGCTTAGCTGTGACAGAGCAGTTCTTC. This encodes CASSLAVTEQFF. This sequence joins TRBV7-2 and TRBJ2-1; D gene uncertain. The germline CDR1 and CDR2 sequences are SGHTA and FQGNSA. Trimming pared 0 bases from V and 10 bases from J, leaving 7 bases between. The length of the CDR3 is 12 residues.

This chain links TRBV11-3 with TRBJ2-3, with D hard to call. V dropped 5 bases and J dropped 6 bases, with 12 bases sitting between them. Germline V gives CDR1 SGHNT, CDR2 YENEEA. The CDR3 extends over 13 amino acids. The CDR3 sequence is CASSRAEEDTQYF. DNA of the CDR3: TGTGCCAGCAGCCGGGCCGAGGAGGATACGCAGTATTTT.

This clonotype showed up many times. The V gene is TRBV7-2, the J gene TRBJ2-3; D is uncertain. The CDR3 runs to 13 residues. V lost 1 base, J lost 1 base, and 3 bases lay in between. Germline V gene data show CDR1 as SGHTA and CDR2 as FQGNSA. The CDR3 here is CASSLGRTDTQYF. As DNA, the CDR3 is TGTGCCAGCAGCTTAGGTCGCACAGATACGCAGTATTTT.

The chain joins TRBV7-9 to TRBJ2-7, with 7 bases identical to TRBD2. The CDR3 length is 16 residues. The germline V gene encodes CDR1 SEHNR and CDR2 FQNEAQ (reference sequence). Trimming took 4 bases from V and 7 from J; bases not matched to a gene: 16. In DNA form, the CDR3 reads TGTGCCAGCAGCTGTCTGCTATTACTAAGGACTAGGGAGCAGTACTTC. This codes for CASSCLLLLRTREQYF. Based on the CDR3 plus reference TRBV7-9 and TRBJ2-7, the full variable domain is DTGVSQNPRHKITKRGQNVTFRCDPISEHNRLYWYRQTLGQGPEFLTYFQNEAQLEKSRLLSDRFSAERPKGSFSTLEIQRTEQGDSAMYLCASSCLLLLRTREQYFGPGTRLTVT.

The chain links TRBV28 to TRBJ2-5; perhaps D is TRBD1 or TRBD2 (5 bases each). Trimming removed 6 bases at V and 6 bases at J, with 20 bases between. This CDR3 is 15 amino acids long. Germline V CDR1 and CDR2: MDHEN, SYDVKM. CDR3 region: CASRSGPPESQTQYF. CDR3 DNA sequence: TGTGCCAGCAGATCGGGACCCCCAGAAAGCCAGACCCAGTACTTC.

V gene TRBV20-1 combines with J gene TRBJ2-5, with D maybe TRBD2 (6 bases). The CDR3 spans 16 residues. Trimming shortened V by 5 bases and J by 4 bases, and 23 bases separated the two germline ends. Germline values: CDR1 DFQATT, CDR2 SNEGSKA (reference sequence). The CDR3 coding sequence is TGCAGTGCTCCCCCGCGGCGGGGACCTTTTGGAGAGACCCAGTACTTC. Its translation is CSAPPRRGPFGETQYF.

This clonotype came up many times. The chain couples TRBV3-1 to TRBJ2-7, with a tentative D call TRBD2 (6 bases). This CDR3 has 13 amino acids. Trimming left V 4 bases short and J 4 bases short, with 11 bases between. Per the germline V gene, CDR1 is LGHDT and CDR2 is YNNKEL (reference sequence). This chain's CDR3 is CASSPNRGYEQYF. In DNA form, the CDR3 reads TGTGCCAGCAGCCCTAACCGGGGGTACGAGCAGTACTTC.

V and J are TRBV5-1 and TRBJ1-2; D gene unclear. Germline CDR1 and CDR2: SGHRS and YFSETQ. This CDR3 is 15 amino acids long. Trimming pared 4 bases from V and 2 bases from J, leaving 15 bases between. For the CDR3, the DNA is TGCGCCAGCAGCCCTGAAAGAGCGGAGAACTATGGCTACACCTTC. Translated, it gives CASSPERAENYGYTF.

This clonotype showed up just a few times. The chain couples TRBV18 to TRBJ1-1, with D uncertain. The CDR3 is 13 residues long. Looked up from germline, CDR1 is KGHSH and CDR2 is LQKENI. Trimming stripped 3 bases from V and 11 bases from J, with 16 bases between. CDR3 sequence reads: CASSPQSELGAFF. In nucleotides, the CDR3 is TGTGCCAGCTCACCCCAGTCGGAACTGGGGGCTTTCTTT.

This clonotype was picked up many times. The rearrangement uses TRBV6-2 or TRBV6-3 and TRBJ2-7, with D tentatively TRBD1 or TRBD2 (5 bases each). CDR3 length equals 12 residues. Trimming removed 5 bases at V and 3 bases at J, with 8 bases between. CDR1 MNHEY and CDR2 SVGEGT come from the germline V gene. The CDR3: CASSRDGYEQYV. In nucleotides, the CDR3 is TGTGCCAGCAGTCGGGACGGCTACGAGCAGTACGTC.